This T cell receptor (beta chain) was recorded in a study of T cell responses to AZD1222 COVID-19 vaccine. Study outcomes and limitations: Nearly half of spike-specific TCRs reportedly target unmutated variant regions. Without day 14 samples, only post-peak T cell repertoires were studied. Clonal diversity was possibly underestimated; the donors were predominantly white British and more often female. Vaccination with two AZD1222 doses was followed by a rise in Spike-specific TCR breadth and depth.

As for this clone: Its antigen remains unidentified.

The method was immunoSEQ multiplex PCR; TCRdb's version includes in-frame clones alone and lacks a portion of them. The table shows about 150,000 clones, with nearly 95% occurring only once. The CDR3 has 15 residues. Germline CDR1 is SGHAT and CDR2 is FQNNGV. The V segment lost 1 base and the J segment 6 bases; nucleotides outside the gene matches: 5. Sequencing used peripheral blood, obtained on day 0 of AZD1222 vaccination. This receptor was identified in an adult in good health. The V gene is TRBV11-2, the J gene TRBJ2-3; 9 positions agree with TRBD1. The CDR3 sequence is CASSLVQGAFDTQYF. Written as DNA, the CDR3 is TGTGCCAGCAGCTTAGTACAGGGGGCGTTTGATACGCAGTATTTT.